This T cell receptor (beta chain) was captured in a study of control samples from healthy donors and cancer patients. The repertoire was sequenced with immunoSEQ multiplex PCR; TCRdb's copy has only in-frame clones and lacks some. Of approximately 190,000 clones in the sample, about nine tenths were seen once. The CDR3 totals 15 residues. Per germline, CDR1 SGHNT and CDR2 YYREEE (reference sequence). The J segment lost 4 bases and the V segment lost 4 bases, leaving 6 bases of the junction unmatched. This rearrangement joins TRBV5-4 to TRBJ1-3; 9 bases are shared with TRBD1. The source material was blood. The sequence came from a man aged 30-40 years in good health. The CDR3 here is CASSIQGAQGNTIYF. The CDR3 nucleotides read TGTGCCAGCAGCATACAGGGGGCGCAAGGAAACACCATATATTTT.